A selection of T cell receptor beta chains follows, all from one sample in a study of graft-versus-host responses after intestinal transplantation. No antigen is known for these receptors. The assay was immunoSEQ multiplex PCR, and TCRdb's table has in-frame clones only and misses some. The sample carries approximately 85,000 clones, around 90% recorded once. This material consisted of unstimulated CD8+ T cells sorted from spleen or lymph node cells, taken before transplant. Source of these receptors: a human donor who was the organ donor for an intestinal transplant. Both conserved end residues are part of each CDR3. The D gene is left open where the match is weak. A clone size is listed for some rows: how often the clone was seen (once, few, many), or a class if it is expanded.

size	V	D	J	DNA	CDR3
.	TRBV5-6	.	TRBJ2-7	TGTGCCAGCAGCTTGGGAGGGGACATTATGTCCTACGGGCAGTACTTC	CASSLGGDIMSYGQYF
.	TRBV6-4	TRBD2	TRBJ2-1	TGTGCCAGCAGTGACTCGCGGGGGGGCAATGAGCAGTTCTTC	CASSDSRGGNEQFF
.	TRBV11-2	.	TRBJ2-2	TGTGCCAGCAGCTTTCTTCCTACCTCGAACACCGGGGAGCTGTTTTTT	CASSFLPTSNTGELFF
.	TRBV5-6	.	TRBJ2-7	TGTGCCAGCAGCTTGGGCAACTCCTACGAGCAGTACTTC	CASSLGNSYEQYF
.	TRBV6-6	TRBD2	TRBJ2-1	TGTGCCAGCAGTGAGACTAGCGGGGACTTGAATGAGCAGTTCTTC	CASSETSGDLNEQFF
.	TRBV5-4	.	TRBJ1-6	TGTGCCAGCAGCTTGAGGGACGCTTCGAATTCACCCCTCCACTTT	CASSLRDASNSPLHF
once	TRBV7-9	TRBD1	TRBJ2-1	TGTGCCAGCAGCTTAGTGGGGACAGGATCCAATGAGCAGTTCTTC	CASSLVGTGSNEQFF
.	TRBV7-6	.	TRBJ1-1	TGTGCCAGCAGCACTCAAACCTGGGGGGCGCATACTGAAGCTTTCTTT	CASSTQTWGAHTEAFF
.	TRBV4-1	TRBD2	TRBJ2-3	TGCGCCAGCAGCCAAGTTAGCGGGGGTTACACAGATACGCAGTATTTT	CASSQVSGGYTDTQYF
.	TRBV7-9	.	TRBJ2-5	TGTGCCAGCAGCTTAGGTGGAGGGGGAGAGACCCAGTACTTC	CASSLGGGGETQYF
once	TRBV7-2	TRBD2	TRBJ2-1	TGTGCCAGCAGCTTAGTCTTGGGGGGGGATGAGCAGTTCTTC	CASSLVLGGDEQFF
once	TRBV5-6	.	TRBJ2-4	TGTGCCAGCAGCACCCTTAGGGGCGGCAAAAACATTCAGTACTTC	CASSTLRGGKNIQYF
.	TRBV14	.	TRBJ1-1	TGTGCCAGCAGCCAGGAGCTGAACACTGAAGCTTTCTTT	CASSQELNTEAFF
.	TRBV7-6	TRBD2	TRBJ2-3	TGTGCCAGCAGCGAACTAGCGGGAGGCACAGATACGCAGTATTTT	CASSELAGGTDTQYF
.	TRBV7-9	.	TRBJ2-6	TGTGCCAGCAGCTCGACAGAGAGCTCTGGGGCCAACGTCCTGACTTTC	CASSSTESSGANVLTF
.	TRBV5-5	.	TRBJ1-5	TGTGCCAGCAGCCTCCCCGGGAGCAATCAGCCCCAGCATTTT	CASSLPGSNQPQHF
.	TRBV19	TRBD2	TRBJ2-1	TGTGCCAGTAGTCCGCTTGGACTAGCGGAGCACAATGAGCAGTTCTTC	CASSPLGLAEHNEQFF
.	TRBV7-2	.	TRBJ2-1	TGTGCCAGCAGCTTGACCAGCGGAGGATCCTACAATGAGCAGTTCTTC	CASSLTSGGSYNEQFF
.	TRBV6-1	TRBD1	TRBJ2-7	TGTGCCAGCAGTGCCCGGGACAGGGGGACCTACGAGCAGTACTTC	CASSARDRGTYEQYF
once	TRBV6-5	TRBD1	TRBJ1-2	TGTGCCAGCAGTTACGGAGAGGGGGCCGGCTATGGCTACACCTTC	CASSYGEGAGYGYTF
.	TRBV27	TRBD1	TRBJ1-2	TGTGCCAGCAGTCCAGGGACAGCGATCTGGGGCTACACCTTC	CASSPGTAIWGYTF
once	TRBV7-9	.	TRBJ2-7	TGTGCCAGCAGCCCCGGCAGAACCTACGAGCAGTACTTC	CASSPGRTYEQYF
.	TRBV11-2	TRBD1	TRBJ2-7	TGTGCCAGCAGCTTTAACGTCTTGGACAGGGGGGACGAGCAGTACTTC	CASSFNVLDRGDEQYF
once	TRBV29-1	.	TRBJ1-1	TGCAGCGTGGGGGTAGGGTTCGGGAACACTGAAGCTTTCTTT	CSVGVGFGNTEAFF
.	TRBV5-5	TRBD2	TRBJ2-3	TGTGCCAGCAGCTTGCGTTTAGCGGGAGTGGCAGATACGCAGTATTTT	CASSLRLAGVADTQYF
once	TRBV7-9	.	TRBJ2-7	TGTGCCAGCAGCTTGCCCGGGTCCTCCTACGAGCAGTACTTC	CASSLPGSSYEQYF
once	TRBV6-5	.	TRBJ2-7	TGTGCCAGCAGCGGGGTTCCGTCCTACGAGCAGTACTTC	CASSGVPSYEQYF
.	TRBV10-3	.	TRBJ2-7	TGTGCCATCAGCGGGGTCCAGCCCTACGAGCAGTACTTC	CAISGVQPYEQYF
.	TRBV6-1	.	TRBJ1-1	TGTGCCACAATATGGGGGGTCCACGCTTTCTTT	CATIWGVHAFF
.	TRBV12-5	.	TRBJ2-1	TGTGCTAGTGCCGTACTGGATTTGGAGCAGTTCTTC	CASAVLDLEQFF
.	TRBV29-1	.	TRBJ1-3	TGCAGCCTTGGGATAGTAAGCTCTGGAAACACCATATATTTT	CSLGIVSSGNTIYF
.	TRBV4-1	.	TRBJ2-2	TGCGCCAGCAGCCAAGCTCCGGTCCCGGGGGAGCTGTTTTTT	CASSQAPVPGELFF
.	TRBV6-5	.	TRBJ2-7	TGTGCCAGCAGCCCCGGGGAGCGCTACGAGCAGTACTTC	CASSPGERYEQYF
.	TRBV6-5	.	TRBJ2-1	TGTGCCAGCAGTTACTCGTTAGCTACCAATGAGCAGTTCTTC	CASSYSLATNEQFF
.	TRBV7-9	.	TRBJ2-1	TGTGCCAGCAGCCTTTGGGTGGGGTGGGTCAATGAGCAGTTCTTC	CASSLWVGWVNEQFF
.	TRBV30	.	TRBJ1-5	TGTGCCTGGAATCCTTCAGGGTCTCAGCCCCAGCATTTT	CAWNPSGSQPQHF
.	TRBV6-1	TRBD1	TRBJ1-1	TGTGCCAGCAGTGACGCAGGGGGCCCTGAAGCTTTCTTT	CASSDAGGPEAFF
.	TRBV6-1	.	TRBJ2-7	TGTGCCAGCAGTGCGGGTACCTCCTACGAGCAGTACTTC	CASSAGTSYEQYF
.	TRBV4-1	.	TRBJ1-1	TGCGCCAGCAGCGCAGGAGCTTTTGAAGCTTTCTTT	CASSAGAFEAFF
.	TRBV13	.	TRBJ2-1	TGTGCCAGCAGCTTAGGTGGGGGTGTCAACAATGAGCAGTTCTTC	CASSLGGGVNNEQFF
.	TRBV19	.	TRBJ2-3	TGTGCCAGTAGTACAAGGGACTTTCCTGATACGCAGTATTTT	CASSTRDFPDTQYF
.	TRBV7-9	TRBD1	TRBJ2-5	TGTGCCAGCAGCCGGAGTCCCGGGACAGGGTTGGTCGAGACCCAGTACTTC	CASSRSPGTGLVETQYF
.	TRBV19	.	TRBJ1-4	TGTGCCAGTAGCCTGGGGGTTGCAACTAATGAAAAACTGTTTTTT	CASSLGVATNEKLFF
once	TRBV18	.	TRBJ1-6	TGTGCCAGCTCACCACTTCCGGGACTAGGATCACCCCTCCACTTT	CASSPLPGLGSPLHF
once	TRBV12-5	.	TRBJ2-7	TGTGCTAGTGGTTTGACCAGTAGTGCTGCTTGGAACGAGCAGTACTTC	CASGLTSSAAWNEQYF
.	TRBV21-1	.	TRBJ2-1	TGTGCCAGCAGCAAAGAAAATGGTCCGTTCTCCTACAATGAGCAGTTCTTC	CASSKENGPFSYNEQFF
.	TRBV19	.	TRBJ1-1	TGTGCCAGTAGTATCTGGAACACTGAAGCTTTCTTT	CASSIWNTEAFF
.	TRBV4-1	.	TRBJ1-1	TGCGCCAGCAGCCAAAGAGCACATAACTTGAACACTGAAGCTTTCTTT	CASSQRAHNLNTEAFF
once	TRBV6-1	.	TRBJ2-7	TGTGCCAGCAGTGAGAAGGCTTCCTACGAGCAGTACTTC	CASSEKASYEQYF
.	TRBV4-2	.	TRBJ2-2	TGTGCCAGCAGCTACAAATACTCCGGGGAGCTGTTTTTT	CASSYKYSGELFF
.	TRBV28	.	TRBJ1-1	TGTGCCAGCAGGCCTTGGGAGCGAGGGGTCATGAACACTGAAGCTTTCTTT	CASRPWERGVMNTEAFF
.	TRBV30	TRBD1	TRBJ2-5	TGTGCCTGGAACAGGGGTGGGTTCCAAGAGACCCAGTACTTC	CAWNRGGFQETQYF
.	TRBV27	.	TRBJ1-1	TGTGCCAGCAGTTTGGGGGCTGAAGCTTTCTTT	CASSLGAEAFF
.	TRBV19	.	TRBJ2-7	TGTGCCAGTAGTCACCTAGTCGCCTACGAGCAGTACTTC	CASSHLVAYEQYF